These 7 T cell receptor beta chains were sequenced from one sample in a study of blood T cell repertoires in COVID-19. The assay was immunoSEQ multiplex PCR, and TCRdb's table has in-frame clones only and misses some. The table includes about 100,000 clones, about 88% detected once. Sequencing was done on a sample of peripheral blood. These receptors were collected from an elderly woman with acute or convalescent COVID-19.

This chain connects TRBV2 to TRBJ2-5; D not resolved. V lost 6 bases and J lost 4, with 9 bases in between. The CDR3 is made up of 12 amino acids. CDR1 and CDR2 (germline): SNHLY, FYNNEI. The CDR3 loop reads CASSSLGETQYF. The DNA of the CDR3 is TGTGCCAGCAGCTCTCTCGGAGAGACCCAGTACTTC. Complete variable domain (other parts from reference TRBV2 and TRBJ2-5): EPEVTQTPSHQVTQMGQEVILRCVPISNHLYFYWYRQILGQKVEFLVSFYNNEISEKSEIFDDQFSVERPDGSNFTLKIRSTKLEDSAMYFCASSSLGETQYFGPGTRLLVL.

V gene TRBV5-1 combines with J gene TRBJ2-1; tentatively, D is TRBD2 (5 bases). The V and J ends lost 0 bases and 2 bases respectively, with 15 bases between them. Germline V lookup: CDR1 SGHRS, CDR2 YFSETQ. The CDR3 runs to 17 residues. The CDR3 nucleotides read TGCGCCAGCAGCTTGGTGGTAGGGCGGGTGACCTACAATGAGCAGTTCTTC. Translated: CASSLVVGRVTYNEQFF.

The CDR3 DNA reads TGCGCCAGCAGCCAAGATCTAGGGCGGGGCAACCTCTACAATGAGCAGTTCTTC. This codes for CASSQDLGRGNLYNEQFF. This rearrangement joins TRBV4-3 to TRBJ2-1; TRBD2 might be the D (6 bases). The CDR3 length is 18 residues. Trimming removed 0 bases from V and 3 bases from J, with 18 bases in between. Germline lookup yields CDR1 LGHNA and CDR2 YSLEER.

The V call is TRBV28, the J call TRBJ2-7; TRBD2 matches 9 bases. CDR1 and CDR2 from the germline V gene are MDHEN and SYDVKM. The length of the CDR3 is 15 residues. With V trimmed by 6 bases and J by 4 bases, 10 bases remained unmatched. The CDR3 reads CASSPLREGLYEQYF. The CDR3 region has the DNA TGTGCCAGCAGCCCGTTGCGGGAGGGCTTGTACGAGCAGTACTTC.

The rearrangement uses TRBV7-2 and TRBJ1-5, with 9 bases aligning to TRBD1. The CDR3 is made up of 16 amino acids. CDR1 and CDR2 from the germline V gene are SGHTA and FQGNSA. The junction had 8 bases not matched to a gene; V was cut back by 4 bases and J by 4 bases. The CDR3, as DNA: TGTGCCAGCAGCTCCGCACACGGGACAGGGAATCAGCCCCAGCATTTT. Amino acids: CASSSAHGTGNQPQHF.

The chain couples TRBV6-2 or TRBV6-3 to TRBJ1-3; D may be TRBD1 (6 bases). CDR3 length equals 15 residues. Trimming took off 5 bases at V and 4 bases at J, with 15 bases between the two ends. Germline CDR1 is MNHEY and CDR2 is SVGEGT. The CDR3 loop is CASSATGKLGNTIYF. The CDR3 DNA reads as TGTGCCAGCAGTGCTACAGGGAAGCTGGGAAACACCATATATTTT.

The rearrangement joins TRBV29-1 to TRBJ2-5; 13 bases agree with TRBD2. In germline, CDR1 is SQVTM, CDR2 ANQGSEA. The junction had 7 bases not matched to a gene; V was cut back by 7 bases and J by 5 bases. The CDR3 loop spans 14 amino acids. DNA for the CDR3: TGCAGCGAAGCCGGACTAGCGGGAGCCGAGACCCAGTACTTC. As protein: CSEAGLAGAETQYF.